The sample holds one count of the clone carrying this TCR beta chain. Its antigen remains unidentified. The table came from immunoSEQ multiplex PCR; TCRdb's copy has only in-frame clones and leaves some out. The sample records more than 2,000 clones, roughly 74% being singletons. The trim removed 4 bases at V and 4 bases at J, leaving 4 bases unmatched. Germline values: CDR1 SQVTM, CDR2 ANQGSEA. CDR3 length equals 13 residues. The data stem from a study of T cells in pancreatic ductal adenocarcinoma. Surgery without prior neoadjuvant therapy was the treatment of the selected pancreatic ductal adenocarcinoma patients. Study-wide results and limits: Blood clonality (roughly 0.067) did not differ significantly from tumor (approximately 0.1). Tumors hold more CD45RO+ effector T cells, which may bias toward lower diversity. Blood had more productive templates and about 7.9-fold more unique clonotypes than tumor.

The receptor comes from a human donor with pancreatic ductal adenocarcinoma. This rearrangement joins TRBV29-1 to TRBJ2-1; 7 bases agree with TRBD1. The sequenced sample consisted of pancreatic tumor tissue. In nucleotides, the CDR3 is TGCAGCGTTGTTCAGGGGGTATACAATGAGCAGTTCTTC. Translating gives CSVVQGVYNEQFF.